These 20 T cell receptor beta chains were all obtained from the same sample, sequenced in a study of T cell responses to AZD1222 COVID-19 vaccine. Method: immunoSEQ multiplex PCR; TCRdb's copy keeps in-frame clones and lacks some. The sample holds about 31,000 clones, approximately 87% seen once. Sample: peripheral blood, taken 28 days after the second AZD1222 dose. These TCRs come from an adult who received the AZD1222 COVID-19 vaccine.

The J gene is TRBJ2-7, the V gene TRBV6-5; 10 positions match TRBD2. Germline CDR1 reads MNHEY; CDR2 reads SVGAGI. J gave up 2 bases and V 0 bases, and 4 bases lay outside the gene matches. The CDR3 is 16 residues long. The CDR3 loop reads CASSYSVSGGTYEQYF. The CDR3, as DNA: TGTGCCAGCAGTTACTCGGTTAGCGGGGGGACCTACGAGCAGTACTTC.

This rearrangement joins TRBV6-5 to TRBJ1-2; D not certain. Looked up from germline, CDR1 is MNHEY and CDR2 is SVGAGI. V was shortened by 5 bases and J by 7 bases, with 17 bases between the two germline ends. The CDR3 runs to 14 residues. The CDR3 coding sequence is TGTGCCAGCAGTAAGGACCCTTTGCTCGGTGGCTACACCTTC. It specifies CASSKDPLLGGYTF.

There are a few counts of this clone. CDR3 in amino acids: CASSLGQIYNEQFF. For the CDR3, the DNA is TGCGCCAGCAGTCTTGGACAGATCTACAATGAGCAGTTCTTC. The chain uses TRBV5-1 and TRBJ2-1; D might be TRBD1 (6 bases). This CDR3 has 14 amino acids. Germline CDR1 SGHRS, CDR2 YFSETQ. V dropped 5 bases and J dropped 3 bases, with 12 bases sitting between them.

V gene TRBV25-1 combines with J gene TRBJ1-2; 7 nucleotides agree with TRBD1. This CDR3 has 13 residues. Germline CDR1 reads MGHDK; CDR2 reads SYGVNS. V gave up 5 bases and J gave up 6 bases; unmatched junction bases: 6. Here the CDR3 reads CASSWTGLNGYTF. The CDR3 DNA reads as TGTGCCAGCAGTTGGACAGGCTTAAATGGCTACACCTTC.

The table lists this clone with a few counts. In DNA, the CDR3 is TGTGCCATCAGTGACCGTGATTTCTCTGGAAACACCATATATTTT. It codes for CAISDRDFSGNTIYF. The J gene is TRBJ1-3, the V gene TRBV10-3; D not resolved. There are 15 residues in the CDR3. The V end was cut by 3 bases, the J end by 0 bases, with 9 bases between. Germline-derived CDR1 and CDR2 are ENHRY and SYGVKD.

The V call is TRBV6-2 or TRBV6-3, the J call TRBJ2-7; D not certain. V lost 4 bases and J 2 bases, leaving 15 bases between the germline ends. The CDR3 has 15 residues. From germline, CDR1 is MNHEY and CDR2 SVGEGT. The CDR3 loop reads CASSWAKGQTYEQYF. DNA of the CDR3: TGTGCCAGCAGTTGGGCTAAAGGTCAAACCTACGAGCAGTACTTC.

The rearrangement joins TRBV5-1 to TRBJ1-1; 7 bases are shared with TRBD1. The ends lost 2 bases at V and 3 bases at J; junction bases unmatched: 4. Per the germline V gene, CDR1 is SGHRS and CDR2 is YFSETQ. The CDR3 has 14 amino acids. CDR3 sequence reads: CASSFGQAHTEAFF. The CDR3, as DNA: TGCGCCAGCAGCTTCGGACAGGCTCACACTGAAGCTTTCTTT.

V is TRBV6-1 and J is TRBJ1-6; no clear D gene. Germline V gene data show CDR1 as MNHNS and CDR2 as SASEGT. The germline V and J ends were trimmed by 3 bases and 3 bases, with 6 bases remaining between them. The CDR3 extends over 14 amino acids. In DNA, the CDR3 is TGTGCCAGCAGTGAGATCGACTATAATTCACCCCTCCACTTT. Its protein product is CASSEIDYNSPLHF.

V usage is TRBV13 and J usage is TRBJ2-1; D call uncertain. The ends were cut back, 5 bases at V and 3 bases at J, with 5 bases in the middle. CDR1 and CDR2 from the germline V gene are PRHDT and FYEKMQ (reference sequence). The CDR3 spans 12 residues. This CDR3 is CASSTYYNEQFF. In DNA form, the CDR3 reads TGTGCCAGCAGCACATACTACAATGAGCAGTTCTTC. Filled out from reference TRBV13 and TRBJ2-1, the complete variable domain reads AAGVIQSPRHLIKEKRETATLKCYPIPRHDTVYWYQQGPGQDPQFLISFYEKMQSDKGSIPDRFSAQQFSDYHSELNMSSLELGDSALYFCASSTYYNEQFFGPGTRLTVL.

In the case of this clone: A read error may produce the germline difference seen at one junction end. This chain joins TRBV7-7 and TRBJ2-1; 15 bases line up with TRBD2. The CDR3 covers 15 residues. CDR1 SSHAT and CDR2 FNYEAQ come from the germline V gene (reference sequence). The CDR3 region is CASSSGLAGGNEQFF. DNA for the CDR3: TGTGCTAGCAGCTCGGGACTAGCGGGGGGCAATGAGCAGTTCTTC.

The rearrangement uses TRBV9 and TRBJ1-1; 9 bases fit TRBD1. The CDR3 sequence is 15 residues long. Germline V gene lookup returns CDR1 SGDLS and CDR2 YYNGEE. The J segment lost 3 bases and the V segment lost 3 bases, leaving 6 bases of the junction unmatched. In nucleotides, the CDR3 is TGTGCCAGCAGCGCCCGACAGGGGGTTTACACTGAAGCTTTCTTT. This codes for CASSARQGVYTEAFF.

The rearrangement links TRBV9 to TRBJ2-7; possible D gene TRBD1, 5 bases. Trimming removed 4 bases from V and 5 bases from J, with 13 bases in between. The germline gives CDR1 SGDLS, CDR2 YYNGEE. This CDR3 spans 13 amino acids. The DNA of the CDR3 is TGTGCCAGCAGCCCAGGGTTGGCTCACGAGCAGTACTTC. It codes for CASSPGLAHEQYF.

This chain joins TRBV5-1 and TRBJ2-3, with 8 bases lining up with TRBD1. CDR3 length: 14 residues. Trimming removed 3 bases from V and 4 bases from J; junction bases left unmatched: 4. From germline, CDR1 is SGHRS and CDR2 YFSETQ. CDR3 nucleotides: TGCGCCAGCAGCTCAGGGGGACAGGCAGATACGCAGTATTTT. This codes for CASSSGGQADTQYF.

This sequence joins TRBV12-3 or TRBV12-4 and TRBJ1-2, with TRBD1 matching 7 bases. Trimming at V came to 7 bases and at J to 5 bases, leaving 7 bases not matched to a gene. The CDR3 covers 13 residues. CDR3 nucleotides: TGTGCCAGCACCCTGGGGACAGCTTATGGCTACACCTTC. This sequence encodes CASTLGTAYGYTF.

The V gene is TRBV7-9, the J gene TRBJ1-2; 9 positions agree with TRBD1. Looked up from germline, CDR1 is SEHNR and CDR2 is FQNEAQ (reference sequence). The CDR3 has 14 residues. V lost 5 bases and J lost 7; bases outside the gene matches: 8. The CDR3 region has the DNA TGTGCCAGCAGCCCTGGACAGGGGCTTGGTGGCTACACCTTC. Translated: CASSPGQGLGGYTF.

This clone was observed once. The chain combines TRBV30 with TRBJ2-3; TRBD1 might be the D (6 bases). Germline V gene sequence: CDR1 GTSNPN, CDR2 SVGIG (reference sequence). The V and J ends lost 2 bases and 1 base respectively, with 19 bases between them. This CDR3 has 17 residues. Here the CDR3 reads CAWSWDIGQSGTDTQYF. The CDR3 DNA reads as TGTGCCTGGAGTTGGGATATCGGACAGAGCGGCACAGATACGCAGTATTTT.

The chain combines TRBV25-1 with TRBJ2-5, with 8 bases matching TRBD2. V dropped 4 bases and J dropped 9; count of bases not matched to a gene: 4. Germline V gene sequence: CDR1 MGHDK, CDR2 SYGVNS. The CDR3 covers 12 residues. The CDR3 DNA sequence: TGTGCCAGCAGTGCAGGCGGGGGGTCCCAGTACTTC. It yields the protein CASSAGGGSQYF.

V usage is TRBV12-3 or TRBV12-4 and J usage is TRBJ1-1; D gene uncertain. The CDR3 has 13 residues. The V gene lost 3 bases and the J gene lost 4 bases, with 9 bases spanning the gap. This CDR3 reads CASSFYLATEAFF. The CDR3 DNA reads TGTGCCAGCAGTTTCTACCTAGCCACTGAAGCTTTCTTT.

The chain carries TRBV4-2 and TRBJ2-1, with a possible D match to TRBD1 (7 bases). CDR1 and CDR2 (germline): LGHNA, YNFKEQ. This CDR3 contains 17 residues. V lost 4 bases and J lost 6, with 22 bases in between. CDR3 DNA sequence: TGTGCCAGCAGCCCGACCTCCAGGGGGGCCACGAGCAATGAGCAGTTCTTC. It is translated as CASSPTSRGATSNEQFF.

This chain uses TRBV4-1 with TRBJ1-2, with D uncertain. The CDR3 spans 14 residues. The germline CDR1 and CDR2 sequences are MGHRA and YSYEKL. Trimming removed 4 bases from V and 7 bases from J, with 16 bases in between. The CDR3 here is CASSPRAGNGGYTF. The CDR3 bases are TGCGCCAGCAGCCCGCGGGCCGGGAATGGTGGCTACACCTTC.